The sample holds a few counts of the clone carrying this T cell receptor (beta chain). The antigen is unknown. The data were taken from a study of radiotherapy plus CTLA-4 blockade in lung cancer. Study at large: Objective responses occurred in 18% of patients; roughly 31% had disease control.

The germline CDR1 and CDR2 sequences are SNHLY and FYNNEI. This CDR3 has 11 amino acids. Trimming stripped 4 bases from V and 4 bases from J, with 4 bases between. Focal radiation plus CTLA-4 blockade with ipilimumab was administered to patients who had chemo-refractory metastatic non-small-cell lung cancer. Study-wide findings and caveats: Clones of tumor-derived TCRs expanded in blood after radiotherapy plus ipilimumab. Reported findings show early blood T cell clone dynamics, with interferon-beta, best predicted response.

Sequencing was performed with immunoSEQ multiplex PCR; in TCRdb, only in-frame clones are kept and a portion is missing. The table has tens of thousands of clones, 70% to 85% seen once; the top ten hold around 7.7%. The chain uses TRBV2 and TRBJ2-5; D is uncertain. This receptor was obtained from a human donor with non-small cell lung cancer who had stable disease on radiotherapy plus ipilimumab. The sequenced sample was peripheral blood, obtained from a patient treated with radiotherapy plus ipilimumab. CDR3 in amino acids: CASSGPETQYF. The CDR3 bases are TGTGCCAGCAGTGGGCCAGAGACCCAGTACTTC.